This passage covers 10 T cell receptor beta chains from one sample sequenced in a study of T-cell reconstitution after alpha-beta-depleted transplantation in children (dated by TCRdb to 2016 to 2017). The protocol used for the library was PCR. Sequenced using an Illumina HiSeq 2500. Molecular barcoding was employed in the preparation of TCR libraries, with unique molecular identifiers being used to normalize TCRbeta repertoire quantification. TCRdb redid the processing of the public reads, applying fastp at Q25 and MiXCR, and retained in-frame beta chains. Each entry is one CDR3 protein sequence, shown with its most common DNA and genes. For this sample the table gives some 590,000 distinct CDR3 sequences, of which roughly a tenth were detected only once. The ten top clones hold about 4% of the sample. Sample: PBMCs from the stem cell graft donor, taken from the stem cell graft. These receptors all stem from a human donor who donated a stem cell graft to a child with acute myeloid leukemia.

This clonotype has just a few counts. The J gene is TRBJ1-2, the V gene TRBV5-6; no definite D call. Germline V gives CDR1 SGHDT, CDR2 YYEEEE. V was pared by 0 bases and J by 7 bases, with 10 bases between. This CDR3 has 13 residues. This CDR3 reads CASSLGAEIGYTF. Written as DNA, the CDR3 is TGTGCCAGCAGCTTGGGCGCCGAAATTGGCTACACCTTC.

This sequence joins TRBV28 and TRBJ1-2; D not certain. In germline, CDR1 is MDHEN, CDR2 SYDVKM. Trimming took 3 bases from V and 3 from J, leaving 8 bases between them. The CDR3 covers 13 residues. The CDR3 sequence is CASSLGNDYGYTF. CDR3 bases: TGTGCCAGCAGTTTGGGGAACGACTATGGCTACACCTTC.

This clonotype was seen at least ten times. The chain couples TRBV5-1 to TRBJ2-3; tentatively, D is TRBD2 (6 bases). V lost 4 bases and J 2 bases, leaving 11 bases between the germline ends. There are 14 residues in the CDR3. Germline values: CDR1 SGHRS, CDR2 YFSETQ. DNA for the CDR3: TGCGCCAGCAGCACTAGGACTACCACAGATACGCAGTATTTT. Translation: CASSTRTTTDTQYF.

This clonotype showed up many times. The V and J genes are TRBV7-9 and TRBJ2-7, with D possibly matching TRBD1 (6 bases). Trimming took off 5 bases at V and 3 bases at J, with 17 bases between the two ends. Germline CDR1 reads SEHNR; CDR2 reads FQNEAQ (reference sequence). The CDR3 contains 15 residues. The CDR3 region is CASSPGPGQLYEQYF. In DNA, the CDR3 is TGTGCCAGCAGCCCGGGACCGGGACAACTCTACGAGCAGTACTTC.

The chain carries TRBV5-1 and TRBJ2-1, with D possibly TRBD2 on 5 matching bases. V lost 0 bases and J 0 bases, leaving 10 bases between the germline ends. The CDR3 extends over 16 amino acids. The germline V gene encodes CDR1 SGHRS and CDR2 YFSETQ. CDR3 sequence (DNA): TGCGCCAGCAGCTTGGCTAGCATGAGCTCCTACAATGAGCAGTTCTTC. This sequence encodes CASSLASMSSYNEQFF.

This clonotype has at least ten counts. The chain employs TRBV28 and TRBJ2-3; 7 bases align to TRBD1. V was pared by 1 base and J by 3 bases, with 10 bases of the junction left unmatched. CDR3 length: 17 residues. Germline V gives CDR1 MDHEN, CDR2 SYDVKM. The DNA of the CDR3 is TGTGCCAGCAGTTTATCTGGGCAGGGGGTAGGTACAGATACGCAGTATTTT. It specifies CASSLSGQGVGTDTQYF.

This clonotype was observed a few times. V is TRBV4-3 and J is TRBJ2-2; 11 bases align to TRBD1. With 1 base clipped from V and 4 bases from J, the junction kept 8 bases outside the gene matches. Germline-derived CDR1 and CDR2 are LGHNA and YSLEER. The CDR3 sequence is 18 residues long. The CDR3 reads CASSQVPPGTGGTGELFF. The DNA of the CDR3 is TGCGCCAGCAGCCAAGTACCGCCCGGGACAGGGGGCACCGGGGAGCTGTTTTTT.

This clonotype was seen at least ten times. The chain employs TRBV29-1 and TRBJ2-7; possible D gene TRBD1, 5 bases. This CDR3 is built from 13 residues. Germline V lookup: CDR1 SQVTM, CDR2 ANQGSEA. The V end was cut by 4 bases, the J end by 1 base, with 11 bases between. The CDR3 spells CSVAARQSYEQYF. CDR3 coding DNA: TGCAGCGTTGCGGCCCGACAGTCCTACGAGCAGTACTTC.

This clonotype came up many times. V usage is TRBV28 and J usage is TRBJ2-1; the match to TRBD2 covers 12 bases. CDR3 length: 16 amino acids. Per the germline V gene, CDR1 is MDHEN and CDR2 is SYDVKM. V gave up 4 bases and J gave up 7 bases; unmatched junction bases: 8. CDR3 sequence: CASSSATSGRGNEQFF. CDR3 DNA sequence: TGTGCCAGCAGTTCCGCGACTAGCGGGAGAGGTAATGAGCAGTTCTTC.

This clonotype was picked up many times. The V and J genes are TRBV6-5 and TRBJ2-7; D is ambiguous. V was pared by 4 bases and J by 2 bases, with 9 bases between. The CDR3 extends over 13 amino acids. Per germline, CDR1 MNHEY and CDR2 SVGAGI. The CDR3 loop is CASSLGVTYEQYF. CDR3 sequence (DNA): TGTGCCAGCAGTTTAGGCGTCACCTACGAGCAGTACTTC.